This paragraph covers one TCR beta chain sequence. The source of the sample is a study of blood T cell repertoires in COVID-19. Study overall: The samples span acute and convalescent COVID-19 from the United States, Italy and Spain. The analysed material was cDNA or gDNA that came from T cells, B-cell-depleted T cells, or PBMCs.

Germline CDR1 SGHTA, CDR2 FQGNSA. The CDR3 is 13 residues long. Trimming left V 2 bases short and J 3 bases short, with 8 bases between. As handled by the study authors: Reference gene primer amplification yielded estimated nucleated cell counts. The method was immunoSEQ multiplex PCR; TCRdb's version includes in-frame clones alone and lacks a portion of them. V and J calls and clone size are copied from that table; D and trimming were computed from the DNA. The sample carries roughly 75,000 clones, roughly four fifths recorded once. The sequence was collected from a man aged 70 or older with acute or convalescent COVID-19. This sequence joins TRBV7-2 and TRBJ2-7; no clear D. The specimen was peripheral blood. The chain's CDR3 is CASSLPQNYEQYF. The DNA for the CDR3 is TGTGCCAGCAGCTTACCACAGAACTACGAGCAGTACTTC. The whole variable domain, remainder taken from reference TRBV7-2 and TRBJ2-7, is GAGVSQSPSNKVTEKGKDVELRCDPISGHTALYWYRQSLGQGLEFLIYFQGNSAPDKSGLPSDRFSAERTGGSVSTLTIQRTQQEDSAVYLCASSLPQNYEQYFGPGTRLTVT.